The present T cell receptor (beta chain) was sequenced within a study of blood T cell repertoires in COVID-19 (dated by TCRdb to between 2020 and 2021). For the wider study: The collaborator samples originated in the United States, Italy and Spain and spanned the acute and convalescent phases of COVID-19. The material from the prospective study consisted of cDNA or gDNA derived from T cells, B-cell-depleted T cells, or PBMCs. Deeply sampled blood TCRbeta repertoires from subjects exposed to, actively infected with, or recovered from COVID-19 were included in the dataset. The repertoires were released in a freely available public database intended as a resource for research on the immune response to SARS-CoV-2. The samples were drawn from two sources: the first 160 participants of the ongoing ImmuneRACE study, and 1,200 or so subjects contributed by 6 global collaborators. A de-identified subject ID, COVID-19 status, age in years and sex were almost always included in the sample metadata. HLA class I and class II types, where available, came from metadata supplied by the sample provider rather than from assay-based typing. Points the paper makes about the study in general: The amount of clinical and demographic metadata varied by source and participant and was provided uncurated.

The collaborating institutions used their own protocols to collect whole blood in K2EDTA tubes. Collaborator samples were shipped for TCRbeta analysis as frozen whole blood, isolated PBMCs, or DNA extracted from either sample type. With regard to this clone: What this receptor recognizes is not known. No per-base quality is available; no much larger clone lies one base away.

The immunoSEQ Assay, a bias-controlled multiplex PCR, was used to amplify TCRbeta CDR3 regions from genomic DNA. As for the original processing: The number of nucleated cells in each sample was estimated from the amplification of reference gene primers within the assay. Sequence reads were collapsed and filtered to measure the absolute abundance of every unique TCRbeta CDR3 rearrangement. Productive Simpson clonality was computed per sample as the square root of Simpson's diversity index over productive rearrangements. The table comes from immuneACCESS by way of TCRdb, which keeps in-frame sequences with V and J called. Part of the clones is missing from these tables; in studies checked, under half for an unresolved V gene and the rest for unknown reasons. V and J calls and clone size are those listed in that table; D and trimming were worked out from the DNA. For this sample the table gives over 300,000 clones, of which about 86% were detected only once. The ten top clones hold about 1.2% of the sample.

The sequence was collected from a woman between 45 and 60 years old with acute or convalescent COVID-19. Material for sequencing was peripheral blood.

In nucleotides, the sequence is TGTGCCAGCAGCTTCTCGAGAACCCTCCACTTT. Its protein product is CASSFSRTLHF. The chain uses TRBV7-8 and TRBJ1-6; the D gene cannot be resolved reliably. V gives up 3 bases and J gives up 14 bases, and the segment between their germline ends measures 8 bases. The CDR3, cysteine through phenylalanine, is 11 amino acids long. This entry keeps only the CDR3 DNA: 33 bases, framed from base 1. In the germline V gene, CDR1 corresponds to SGHVS and CDR2 to FQNEAQ. Supplemented by the reference TRBV7-8 and TRBJ1-6 proteins around the CDR3, the complete variable domain is GAGVSQSPRYKVAKRGQDVALRCDPISGHVSLFWYQQALGQGPEFLTYFQNEAQLDKSGLPSDRFFAERPEGSVSTLKIQRTQQEDSAVYLCASSFSRTLHFGNGTRLTVT.